The TCR beta chain under discussion was sequenced for a study of OX40 agonist ivuxolimab in advanced cancers. For the study in its entirety: Ivuxolimab, which targeted the costimulatory receptor OX40 (CD134), was an agonistic, fully human IgG2 monoclonal antibody. Intravenous ivuxolimab was administered to patients every 2 weeks at six dose levels: 0.01, 0.1, 0.3, 1.5, 3 and 10 mg/kg. Among the approximately 50 dose-escalation patients, around 19 had hepatocellular carcinoma, approximately 15 melanoma, 9 renal cell carcinoma and 9 head and neck cancer. In the dose-escalation cohort, around four fifths of patients were male, and the mean age was approximately 60 years, with a range of 23 to 79. Patients were allowed to have had prior anti-PD-1, anti-PD-L1 or anti-CTLA-4 therapy, and approximately 39% of the dose-escalation patients had been treated with checkpoint inhibitors. Partial responses were achieved by three dose-escalation patients, of whom one had hepatocellular carcinoma and two had cutaneous melanoma. Peripheral TCRbeta sequencing was intended to test whether TCR sequence diversity was altered and clonal T-cell expansion was caused by ivuxolimab. The monotherapy dose-escalation portion (N of about 49 patients) of the phase I ivuxolimab trial is reported in the paper.

Points the paper makes about the study in general: Clonal expansion of both CD4+ and CD8+ blood T cells was observed from baseline to week 6 at doses 0.1 to 3.0 mg/kg. After ivuxolimab, CD8+ T cells had more expanded clones than CD4+ T cells on average. In the 0.1-3.0 mg/kg groups, partial responders were among the patients with the lowest normalized peripheral clonal expansion, particularly in CD8+ T cells. Which antigens the clonally expanded peripheral T cells were specific for was not determined. Low levels of normalized T-cell clonal expansion were also seen in some patients who did not respond.

The CDR3 has 13 amino acids, counting the end cysteine and phenylalanine. Only the CDR3 region is kept as DNA, spanning 39 bases read in frame from base 1. The CDR1 and CDR2 encoded by the germline V gene are SGHRS and YFSETQ. Deletion took 0 bases off V and 6 bases off J, with a span of 9 bases between the germline ends. Genomic DNA was extracted from sorted cells for sequencing of the TCRbeta CDR3 region. The immunoSEQ Assay was used to sequence the TCRbeta CDR3 regions. Entries here come from immuneACCESS through TCRdb and include only in-frame sequences with V and J called. Some clones fail to appear in such tables; in the studies checked, an unresolved V gene covers under half of the shortfall, and the cause of the remainder is unknown. The sample profile shows nearly 80,000 clones; approximately 85% of them were found once. 25% of the sample is in the top ten clones. Remarks on this clone: Its antigen has not been determined. No much larger clonotype is one base removed from it; base qualities were not supplied.

The trial excluded patients who had a history of autoimmune disease or were on systemic immunosuppression. Peripheral blood for TCR sequencing was collected from all dose cohorts at baseline, on cycle 4 day 1, and on cycle 7 day 1. Samples were obtained from an open-label, multicenter, first-in-human phase I dose-escalation trial of ivuxolimab. The trial enrolled adults with locally advanced or metastatic head and neck squamous cell, hepatocellular, melanoma or renal cell carcinoma. Before TCR sequencing, CD4+ T cells and CD8+ T cells were sorted from peripheral blood as separate populations. This sequence uses TRBV5-1 and TRBJ1-1, with no confidently assigned D gene. The receptor's source is an adult with an advanced solid tumor such as melanoma, head and neck, liver or kidney cancer. The sample was CD4+ or CD8+ T cells sorted from blood, taken in a trial of the OX40 agonist ivuxolimab. CDR3 protein: CASSLALGSEAFF. The DNA is TGCGCCAGCAGCTTGGCACTCGGCTCTGAAGCTTTCTTT.